The 3 T cell receptor beta chains reported below all come from one sample, sequenced in a study of blood T cell repertoires in COVID-19. Assay: immunoSEQ multiplex PCR; the TCRdb copy retains only in-frame clones and omits some. The sample carries about 290,000 clones, around four fifths recorded once. The source material was peripheral blood. Source of these receptors: a woman aged 45-60 years with active or convalescent COVID-19.

The gene calls are TRBV7-9 and TRBJ2-3; D might be TRBD2 (5 bases). CDR1 SEHNR and CDR2 FQNEAQ come from the germline V gene (reference sequence). The CDR3 totals 16 residues. The ends were cut back, 8 bases at V and 4 bases at J, with 22 bases in the middle. The CDR3 region is CASGIGGLPRADTQYF. DNA of the CDR3: TGTGCCAGCGGTATAGGAGGACTCCCACGCGCAGATACGCAGTATTTT. The full variable domain, its missing parts supplied by reference TRBV7-9 and TRBJ2-3, is DTGVSQNPRHKITKRGQNVTFRCDPISEHNRLYWYRQTLGQGPEFLTYFQNEAQLEKSRLLSDRFSAERPKGSFSTLEIQRTEQGDSAMYLCASGIGGLPRADTQYFGPGTRLTVL.

The genes are TRBV28 and TRBJ1-2; possible D gene TRBD1, 5 bases. The CDR3 sequence is 14 residues long. Germline CDR1 MDHEN, CDR2 SYDVKM. V gave up 2 bases and J gave up 7 bases, with 14 bases separating them. For the CDR3, the DNA is TGTGCCAGCAGTTTAACGGTCCAGGGAGGTGGCTACACCTTC. This codes for CASSLTVQGGGYTF.

V gene TRBV15 combines with J gene TRBJ1-2; 7 bases fit TRBD1. V trimming: 3 bases; J trimming: 6 bases; junction bases outside the gene matches: 10. This CDR3 has 15 amino acids. Per germline, CDR1 LNHNV and CDR2 YYDKDF (reference sequence). The CDR3 spells CATSRGQGRGDGYTF. In nucleotides, the CDR3 is TGTGCCACCAGCAGGGGCCAGGGCAGGGGGGATGGCTACACCTTC.